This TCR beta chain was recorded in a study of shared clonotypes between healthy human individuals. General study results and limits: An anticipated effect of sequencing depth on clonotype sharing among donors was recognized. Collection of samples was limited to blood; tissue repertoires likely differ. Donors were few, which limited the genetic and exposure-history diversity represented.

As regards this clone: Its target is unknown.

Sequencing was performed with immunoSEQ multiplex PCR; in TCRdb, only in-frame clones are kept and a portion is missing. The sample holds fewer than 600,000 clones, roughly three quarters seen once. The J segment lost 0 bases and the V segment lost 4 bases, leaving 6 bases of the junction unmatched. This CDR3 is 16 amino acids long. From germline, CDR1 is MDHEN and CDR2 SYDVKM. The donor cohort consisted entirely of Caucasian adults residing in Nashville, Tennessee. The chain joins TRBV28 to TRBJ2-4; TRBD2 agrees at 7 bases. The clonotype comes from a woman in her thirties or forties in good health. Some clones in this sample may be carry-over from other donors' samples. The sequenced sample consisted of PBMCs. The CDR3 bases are TGTGCCAGCAGTTACGGCGGGAGAGTAGCCAAAAACATTCAGTACTTC. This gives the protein CASSYGGRVAKNIQYF.